The 5 T cell receptor beta chains listed next were all sequenced from one sample in a study of Graves' ophthalmopathy and Graves' hyperthyroidism. The authors amplified TCR beta CDR3 regions, and they did so from RNA transcripts for repertoire sequencing. First-round RT-PCR used HTBI primers; second-round multiplex PCR followed. Using its own MiXCR run on the multiplex PCR reads, TCRdb lists one record per CDR3 protein. The sample includes about 550,000 distinct CDR3 sequences, roughly 39% of them seen just once. Sequenced material: peripheral blood or thyroid tissue (not recorded which). The receptors originated from an adult man with Graves' hyperthyroidism.

This clonotype was counted at least ten times. The chain has TRBV5-1 and TRBJ1-1; possibly TRBD1 for D (6 bases). The CDR3 loop spans 12 amino acids. The V gene's germline CDR1 is SGHRS and CDR2 YFSETQ. V lost 6 bases and J 6 bases, leaving 12 bases between the germline ends. The CDR3 protein is CASTGQGSEAFF. The CDR3 DNA follows: TGCGCCAGCACGGGACAAGGCTCTGAAGCTTTCTTT.

A few counts support this clonotype. Germline and junction disagree at one end, which may indicate a read error. The chain links TRBV7-9 to TRBJ1-5, with 12 bases identical to TRBD1. The CDR3 length is 15 residues. Per germline, CDR1 SEHNR and CDR2 FQNEAQ (reference sequence). The CDR3 DNA reads TGCGCCAGCAGCCAAGCCGGGACAGGGGGCCAGCCCCAGCATTTT. Amino acid sequence: CASSQAGTGGQPQHF.

This clonotype was detected a few times. The J gene is TRBJ1-1, the V gene TRBV11-2; D may be TRBD1 (6 bases). CDR1 and CDR2 from the germline V gene are SGHAT and FQNNGV. The CDR3 is made up of 14 amino acids. Trimming cost V 5 bases and J 3 bases, with 13 bases left between them. This CDR3 is CASSITQGYTEAFF. The CDR3 DNA sequence: TGTGCCAGCAGCATAACTCAGGGGTACACTGAAGCTTTCTTT.

The chain carries TRBV2 and TRBJ1-2; D gene unclear. V shed 6 bases and J shed 6 bases, with 17 bases lying between them. The CDR3 has 14 residues. CDR1 SNHLY and CDR2 FYNNEI come from the germline V gene. The CDR3 here is CASSSGRTSDGYTF. CDR3 nucleotides: TGTGCCAGCAGCTCCGGACGCACGAGCGATGGCTACACCTTC.

V is TRBV6-5 and J is TRBJ2-1; TRBD2 agrees at 9 bases. The V gene's germline CDR1 is MNHEY and CDR2 SVGAGI. This CDR3 spans 12 amino acids. The junction had 7 bases not matched to a gene; V was cut back by 7 bases and J by 12 bases. The CDR3 is CASKTRLAVQFF. The CDR3 DNA sequence: TGTGCCAGCAAGACAAGACTAGCGGTGCAGTTCTTC.